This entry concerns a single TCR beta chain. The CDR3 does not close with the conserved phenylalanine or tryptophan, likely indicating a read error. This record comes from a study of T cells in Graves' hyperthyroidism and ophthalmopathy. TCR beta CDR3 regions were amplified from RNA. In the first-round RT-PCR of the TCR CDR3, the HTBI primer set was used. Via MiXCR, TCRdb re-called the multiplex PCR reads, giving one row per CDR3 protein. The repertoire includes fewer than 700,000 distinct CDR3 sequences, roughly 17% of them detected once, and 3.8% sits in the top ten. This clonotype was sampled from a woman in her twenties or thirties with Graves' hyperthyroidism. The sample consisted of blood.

CDR3 in DNA: TGTGCCAGCAGCCAAGCTACAGATACGCAGTATCTT. The encoded protein is CASSQATDTQYL. The genes are TRBV4-2 and TRBJ2-3; no firm D call. In germline, CDR1 is LGHNA, CDR2 YNFKEQ. This CDR3 contains 12 residues. The germline V and J ends were trimmed by 1 base and 3 bases, with 2 bases remaining between them.